Each of the 2 T cell receptor beta chains below was sequenced from the same sample in a study of shared clonotypes between healthy human individuals. The repertoire was sequenced with immunoSEQ multiplex PCR; TCRdb's copy has only in-frame clones and lacks some. The table includes about 1.1 million clones, roughly 74% detected once. The sample consisted of memory CD4+ T cells from PBMCs. Indicated subset: CD45RA-negative fraction. All receptors derive from a man aged 18 to 29 in good health. Some clones in this sample may be carry-over from other donors' samples.

As to this clone: With a far larger clone one base away, a read error is the likely cause. CDR3 sequence (DNA): TGCAGCGTTGCCAGGACAGGGGGAGGCTATGGCTACACCTTC. It encodes CSVARTGGGYGYTF. The genes are TRBV29-1 and TRBJ1-2, with 10 bases fitting TRBD1. Per germline, CDR1 SQVTM and CDR2 ANQGSEA. This CDR3 is built from 14 residues. The V gene end was trimmed by 4 bases and the J gene end by 4 bases; junction bases not matched to a gene: 6.

This clone was observed once. This chain connects TRBV7-9 to TRBJ1-2; D gene ambiguous. From germline, CDR1 is SEHNR and CDR2 FQNEAQ (reference sequence). Trimming left V 0 bases short and J 8 bases short, with 10 bases between. This CDR3 is built from 13 residues. This CDR3 reads CASSLAWGGGYTF. CDR3 nucleotides: TGTGCCAGCAGCTTAGCGTGGGGTGGCGGCTACACCTTC.